These 16 T cell receptor beta chains share one sample of origin, sequenced in a study of identical twins. Each CDR3 protein is one row after TCRdb ran MiXCR on the 5' RACE reads. The sample comprises approximately 680,000 distinct CDR3 sequences, around 7.5% of which are singletons, and 1.5% to 2% rests with the top ten. These data were also reused for a study on yellow fever vaccine responses in identical twins.

The source material was PBMCs. These TCRs come from a woman aged 18-29 years in good health.

This clonotype was observed a handful of times. This chain uses TRBV13 with TRBJ1-1; D is unclear. Trimming took 5 bases from V and 3 from J, leaving 19 bases between them. Germline CDR1 is PRHDT and CDR2 is FYEKMQ (reference sequence). The CDR3 is 16 residues long. The DNA of the CDR3 is TGTGCCAGCAGCCCCTCAATATTAACTTGGGACACTGAAGCTTTCTTT. Its protein product is CASSPSILTWDTEAFF. The full variable domain, rest sourced from reference TRBV13 and TRBJ1-1, is AAGVIQSPRHLIKEKRETATLKCYPIPRHDTVYWYQQGPGQDPQFLISFYEKMQSDKGSIPDRFSAQQFSDYHSELNMSSLELGDSALYFCASSPSILTWDTEAFFGQGTRLTVV.

The chain couples TRBV7-8 to TRBJ2-7; the match to TRBD1 covers 7 bases. V gave up 4 bases and J gave up 2 bases; unmatched junction bases: 2. Germline assignment: CDR1 SGHVS and CDR2 FQNEAQ. The CDR3 extends over 13 amino acids. As DNA, the CDR3 is TGTGCCAGCAGCTCCACAGGGGCCTACGAGCAGTACGTC. It is translated as CASSSTGAYEQYV.

The V call is TRBV29-1, the J call TRBJ1-1, with TRBD1 identical over 10 bases. This CDR3 has 12 amino acids. Germline CDR1 and CDR2: SQVTM and ANQGSEA. V shed 7 bases, J shed 1 base, and the junction held 0 bases outside the gene matches. The CDR3 bases are TGCAGCGGGGACAGGGGGAACACTGAAGCTTTCTTT. Protein sequence: CSGDRGNTEAFF. The whole variable domain, remainder taken from reference TRBV29-1 and TRBJ1-1, is SAVISQKPSRDICQRGTSLTIQCQVDSQVTMMFWYRQQPGQSLTLIATANQGSEATYESGFVIDKFPISRPNLTFSTLTVSNMSPEDSSIYLCSGDRGNTEAFFGQGTRLTVV.

This clonotype was seen repeatedly, ten times or more. The chain is built from TRBV12-3 or TRBV12-4 and TRBJ1-3; D is possibly TRBD1 (5 bases). V lost 6 bases, J lost 5 bases, and 23 bases lay in between. The CDR3 covers 17 residues. The CDR3: CASRSFGGYGPRNTIYF. In nucleotides, the CDR3 is TGTGCCAGCAGGTCCTTCGGGGGGTACGGCCCCCGAAACACCATATATTTT.

In its sample, this clonotype was seen many times. The DNA for the CDR3 is TGTGCCAGCAGCCCCGACAGGGGGGTTTACAATGAGCAGTTCTTC. Amino acid sequence: CASSPDRGVYNEQFF. The chain employs TRBV7-9 and TRBJ2-1; 9 positions match TRBD1. The germline gives CDR1 SEHNR, CDR2 FQNEAQ (reference sequence). The CDR3 is 15 amino acids. V shed 5 bases and J 4 bases; nucleotides not matched to a gene: 6.

The J gene is TRBJ2-3, the V gene TRBV7-8; D not certain. This CDR3 is built from 13 residues. CDR1 SGHVS and CDR2 FQNEAQ come from the germline V gene. Trimming cost V 4 bases and J 4 bases, with 9 bases left between them. The CDR3 coding sequence is TGTGCCAGCAGCTCCATGGGGTCAGATACGCAGTATTTT. Residues: CASSSMGSDTQYF.

This clonotype has only a few counts. The chain has TRBV2 and TRBJ1-5, with no clear D. The V and J ends lost 2 bases and 3 bases respectively, with 5 bases between them. The CDR3 loop spans 13 amino acids. CDR1 and CDR2 (germline): SNHLY, FYNNEI. In DNA, the CDR3 is TGTGCCAGCAGTGAAAGGTACAATCAGCCCCAGCATTTT. Translation: CASSERYNQPQHF.

The CDR3 DNA follows: TGTGCCATCAGTGAAGCGGGACCCACAGATACGCAGTATTTT. Residues: CAISEAGPTDTQYF. The chain joins TRBV10-3 to TRBJ2-3; 7 bases are a match to TRBD2. The germline CDR1 and CDR2 sequences are ENHRY and SYGVKD. This CDR3 contains 14 residues. V shed 3 bases and J 2 bases; nucleotides not matched to a gene: 2.

The table lists this clonotype with a few counts. V gene TRBV12-3 or TRBV12-4 combines with J gene TRBJ2-1; tentative D call: TRBD2 (6 bases). V lost 3 bases to trimming and J lost 0 bases, with 9 bases between them. There are 15 residues in the CDR3. CDR3: CASSFQGGSYNEQFF. CDR3 coding DNA: TGTGCCAGCAGTTTTCAGGGAGGCTCCTACAATGAGCAGTTCTTC.

This clonotype was seen ten or more times. This sequence joins TRBV5-1 and TRBJ1-5; D gene uncertain. The CDR3 extends over 13 amino acids. The germline V gene encodes CDR1 SGHRS and CDR2 YFSETQ. The V end was cut by 7 bases, the J end by 3 bases, with 11 bases between. This CDR3 is CASGSGINQPQHF. The CDR3 DNA reads as TGCGCCAGCGGGAGCGGTATCAATCAGCCCCAGCATTTT. Drawing the rest from reference TRBV5-1 and TRBJ1-5, the complete variable domain is KAGVTQTPRYLIKTRGQQVTLSCSPISGHRSVSWYQQTPGQGLQFLFEYFSETQRNKGNFPGRFSGRQFSNSRSEMNVSTLELGDSALYLCASGSGINQPQHFGDGTRLSIL.

V usage is TRBV6-5 and J usage is TRBJ2-3; D ambiguous. The CDR3 loop spans 14 amino acids. V gave up 4 bases and J gave up 2 bases, with 10 bases separating them. The germline V gene has CDR1 MNHEY and CDR2 SVGAGI. The CDR3 nucleotides read TGTGCCAGCAGTTTAAAGGCACACACAGATACGCAGTATTTT. This codes for CASSLKAHTDTQYF.

This chain uses TRBV5-4 with TRBJ1-6; 8 bases agree with TRBD1. With V trimmed by 0 bases and J by 8 bases, 4 bases remained unmatched. This CDR3 spans 15 amino acids. Germline CDR1 reads SGHNT; CDR2 reads YYREEE (reference sequence). The CDR3 reads CASSLGGTGDSPLHF. In DNA, the CDR3 is TGTGCCAGCAGCTTGGGGGGGACAGGTGATTCACCCCTCCACTTT. Together with reference TRBV5-4 and TRBJ1-6, the CDR3 gives the full variable domain: ETGVTQSPTHLIKTRGQQVTLRCSSQSGHNTVSWYQQALGQGPQFIFQYYREEENGRGNFPPRFSGLQFPNYSSELNVNALELDDSALYLCASSLGGTGDSPLHFGNGTRLTVT.

This clonotype was seen a few times. This sequence joins TRBV5-1 and TRBJ2-6, with D perhaps assigned TRBD1 or TRBD2 (7 bases each). The CDR3 length is 17 residues. Trimming removed 3 bases at V and 2 bases at J, with 15 bases between. Looked up from germline, CDR1 is SGHRS and CDR2 is YFSETQ. CDR3 bases: TGCGCCAGCAGCTCAGGGGGGGCGGCCCCTGGGGCCAACGTCCTGACTTTC. As protein: CASSSGGAAPGANVLTF.

This chain uses TRBV5-1 with TRBJ1-2, with D unresolved. CDR1 SGHRS and CDR2 YFSETQ come from the germline V gene. Trimming removed 4 bases from V and 0 bases from J, with 10 bases in between. CDR3 size: 14 residues. The CDR3 bases are TGCGCCAGCAGCCCGGAGGGAGCTAACTATGGCTACACCTTC. Protein product: CASSPEGANYGYTF.

The chain is built from TRBV7-6 and TRBJ2-1; no reliable D call. V was clipped by 5 bases and J by 6 bases, with 11 bases between them. Germline V gene sequence: CDR1 SGHVS, CDR2 FNYEAQ. The CDR3 consists of 13 residues. The CDR3 reads CASSPGTVNEQFF. DNA of the CDR3: TGTGCCAGCAGCCCAGGAACCGTCAATGAGCAGTTCTTC. The whole variable domain, filled in from reference TRBV7-6 and TRBJ2-1, reads GAGVSQSPRYKVTKRGQDVALRCDPISGHVSLYWYRQALGQGPEFLTYFNYEAQQDKSGLPNDRFSAERPEGSISTLTIQRTEQRDSAMYRCASSPGTVNEQFFGPGTRLTVL.

This clonotype was seen at least ten times. The rearrangement joins TRBV12-3 or TRBV12-4 to TRBJ1-5; 7 bases map to TRBD1. The J segment lost 2 bases and the V segment lost 6 bases, leaving 10 bases of the junction unmatched. The CDR3 is 16 residues long. CDR3 DNA sequence: TGTGCCAGCAGCCTCACAGGGGCCCGGGGCAATCAGCCCCAGCATTTT. Protein: CASSLTGARGNQPQHF.